This T cell receptor beta chain stems from a study of blood T cells in healthy people across ages. Background on the study: Roughly one uniquely barcoded beta molecule per two T cells was captured.

This CDR3 has 15 residues. The J segment lost 4 bases and the V segment lost 5 bases, leaving 8 bases of the junction unmatched. Germline V CDR1 and CDR2: MNHEY, SVGAGI. Ten or more counts support this clonotype. Next came a second PCR, run for about 6 to 11 cycles, which used a sample-barcoded 5' primer along with a J-beta primer mix. Every cDNA molecule bore a tag from a template-switch adaptor containing 12 random nucleotides. MiXCR was run by TCRdb on the 5' RACE reads, yielding one entry per CDR3 protein. Among 1.5 million to 2 million distinct CDR3 sequences listed, about 31% were seen once. Each sample used at least 7 million PBMCs.

Sequenced material: blood. V is TRBV6-5 and J is TRBJ2-7; 10 nucleotides match TRBD1. The clonotype originates from a woman younger than 45 in good health. CDR3 DNA: TGTGCCAGCAGTAAGGGACAGGGGATTGGTTACGAGCAGTACTTC. Amino acid sequence: CASSKGQGIGYEQYF.